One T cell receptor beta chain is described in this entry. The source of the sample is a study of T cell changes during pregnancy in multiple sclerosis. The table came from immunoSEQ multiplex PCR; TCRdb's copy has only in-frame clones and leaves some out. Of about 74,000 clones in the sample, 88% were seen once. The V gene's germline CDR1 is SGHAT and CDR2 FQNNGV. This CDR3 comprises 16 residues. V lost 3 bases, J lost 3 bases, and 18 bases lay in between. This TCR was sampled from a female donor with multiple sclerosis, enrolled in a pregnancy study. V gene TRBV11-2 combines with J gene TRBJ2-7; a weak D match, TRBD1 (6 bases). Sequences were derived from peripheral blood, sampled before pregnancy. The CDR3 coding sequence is TGTGCCAGCAGCTTCCTCCGGACAGTTATACACTACGAGCAGTACTTC. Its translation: CASSFLRTVIHYEQYF. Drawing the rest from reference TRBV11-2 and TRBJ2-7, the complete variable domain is EAGVAQSPRYKIIEKRQSVAFWCNPISGHATLYWYQQILGQGPKLLIQFQNNGVVDDSQLPKDRFSAERLKGVDSTLKIQPAKLEDSAVYLCASSFLRTVIHYEQYFGPGTRLTVT.